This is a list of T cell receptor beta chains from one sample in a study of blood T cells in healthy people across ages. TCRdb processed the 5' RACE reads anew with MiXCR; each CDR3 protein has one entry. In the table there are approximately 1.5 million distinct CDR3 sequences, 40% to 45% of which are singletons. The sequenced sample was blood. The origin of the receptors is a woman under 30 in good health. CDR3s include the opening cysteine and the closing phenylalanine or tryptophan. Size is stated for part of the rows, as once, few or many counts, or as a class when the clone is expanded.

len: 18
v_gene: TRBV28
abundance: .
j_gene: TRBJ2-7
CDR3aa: CASSFILAGEGSYNEQYF

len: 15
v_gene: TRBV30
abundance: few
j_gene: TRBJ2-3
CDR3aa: CAWSVTGLAGDTQYF

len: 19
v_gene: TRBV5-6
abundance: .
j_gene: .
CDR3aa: CASSVVAGGRPLSYNEQYF

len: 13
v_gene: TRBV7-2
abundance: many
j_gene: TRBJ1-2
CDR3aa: CASSLDGSYGYTF

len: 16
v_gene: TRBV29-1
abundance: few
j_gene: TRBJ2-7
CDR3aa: CSVEDIQGREPYEQYF

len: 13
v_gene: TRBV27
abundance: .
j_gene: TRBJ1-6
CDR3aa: CAGSPTYNSPLHF

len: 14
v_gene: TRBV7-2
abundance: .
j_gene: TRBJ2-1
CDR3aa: CASAQGLEYNEQFF

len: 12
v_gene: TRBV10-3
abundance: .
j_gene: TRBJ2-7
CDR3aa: CAIIRRSYEQYF

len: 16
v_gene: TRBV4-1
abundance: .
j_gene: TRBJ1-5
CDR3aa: CASSQEGTPAYQPQHF

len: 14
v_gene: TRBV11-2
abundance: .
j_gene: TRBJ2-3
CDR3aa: CASSYRPTTDTQYF

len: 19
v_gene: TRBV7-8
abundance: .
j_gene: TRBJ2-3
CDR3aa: CASSPRYITSGGASDTQYF

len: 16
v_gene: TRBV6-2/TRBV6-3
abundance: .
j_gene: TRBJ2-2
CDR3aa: CASSYLAGLNTGELFF

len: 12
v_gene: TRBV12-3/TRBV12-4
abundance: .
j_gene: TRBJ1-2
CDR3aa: CASSRYTSGYTF

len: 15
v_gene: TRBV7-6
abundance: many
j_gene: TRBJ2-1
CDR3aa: CASSLLQGGYNEQFF

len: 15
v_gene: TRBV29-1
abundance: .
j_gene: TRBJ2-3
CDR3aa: CNVSPGGSSADTQYF

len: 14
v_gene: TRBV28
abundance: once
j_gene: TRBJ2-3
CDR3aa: CASAGGGPSDTQYF

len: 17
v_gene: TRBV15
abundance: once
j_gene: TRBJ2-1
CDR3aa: CATSSWTSGGLIVEQFF

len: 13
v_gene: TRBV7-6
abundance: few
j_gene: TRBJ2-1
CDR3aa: CASSLVVGGTEFF

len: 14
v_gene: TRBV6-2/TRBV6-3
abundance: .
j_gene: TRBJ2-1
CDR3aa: CASSTNRGRNEQFF

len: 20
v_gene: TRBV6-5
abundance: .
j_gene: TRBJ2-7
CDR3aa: CASSYSTGLAAVTVVYEQYF

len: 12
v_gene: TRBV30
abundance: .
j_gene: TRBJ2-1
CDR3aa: CAWDSLYNEQFF

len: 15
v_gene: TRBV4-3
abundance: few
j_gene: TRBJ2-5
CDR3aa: CASSQDWDNEETQYF

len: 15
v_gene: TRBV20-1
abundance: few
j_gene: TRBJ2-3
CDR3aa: CSARELAGGPDTQYF

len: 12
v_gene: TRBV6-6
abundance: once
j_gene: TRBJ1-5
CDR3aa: CAGRSGGDSSHF

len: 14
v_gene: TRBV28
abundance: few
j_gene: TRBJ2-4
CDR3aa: CASKARVPKNIQYF

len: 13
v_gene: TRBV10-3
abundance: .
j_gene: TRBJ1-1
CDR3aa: CANARDGGTEAFF

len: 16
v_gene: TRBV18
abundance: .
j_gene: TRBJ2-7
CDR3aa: CASSPPGTSAVYEQYF

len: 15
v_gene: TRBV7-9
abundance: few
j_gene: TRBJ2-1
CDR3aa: CASSFGTSTYNEQFF

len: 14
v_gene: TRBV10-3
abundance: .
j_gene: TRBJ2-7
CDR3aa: CAISGGLAGVEQYF

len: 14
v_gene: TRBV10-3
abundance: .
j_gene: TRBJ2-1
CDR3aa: CAIRRGLRGNEQFF

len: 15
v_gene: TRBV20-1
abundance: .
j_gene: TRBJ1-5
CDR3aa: CSARDGLGEDQPQHF

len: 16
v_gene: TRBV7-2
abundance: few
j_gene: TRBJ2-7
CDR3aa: CASSLLAGNSYNEQYF

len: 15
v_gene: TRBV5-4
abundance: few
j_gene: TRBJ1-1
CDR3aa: CASSLAGRVDTEAFF

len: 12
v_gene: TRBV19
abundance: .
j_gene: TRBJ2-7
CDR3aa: CASTDDTYEQYF

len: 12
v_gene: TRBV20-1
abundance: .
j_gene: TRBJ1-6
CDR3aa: CSARDWDSPLHF

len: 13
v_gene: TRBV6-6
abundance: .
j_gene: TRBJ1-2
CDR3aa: CASSRDSREGYTF

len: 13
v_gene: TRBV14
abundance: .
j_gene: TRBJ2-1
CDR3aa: CASSLLGGFEQFF

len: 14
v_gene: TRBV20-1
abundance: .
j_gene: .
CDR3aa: CSARGGSGNYEQYF

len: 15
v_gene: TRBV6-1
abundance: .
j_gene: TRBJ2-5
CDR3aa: CASSETSGGRETQYF

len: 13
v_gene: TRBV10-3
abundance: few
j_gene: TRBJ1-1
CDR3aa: CAISESSGPEAFF

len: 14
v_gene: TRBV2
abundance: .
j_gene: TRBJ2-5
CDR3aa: CASSYSGAQETQYF

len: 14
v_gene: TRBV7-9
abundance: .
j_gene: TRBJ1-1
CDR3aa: CASSFGGSVSEAFF

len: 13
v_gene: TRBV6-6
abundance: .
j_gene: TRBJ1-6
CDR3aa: CCGRETCNSPLHF

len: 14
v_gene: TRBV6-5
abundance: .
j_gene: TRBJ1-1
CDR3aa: CASSYDRRVTEAFF

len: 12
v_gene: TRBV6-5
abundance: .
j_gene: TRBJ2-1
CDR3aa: CASSYSNEEQFF

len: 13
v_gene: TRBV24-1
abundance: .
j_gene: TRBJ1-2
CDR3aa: CATSDLPEYGYTF

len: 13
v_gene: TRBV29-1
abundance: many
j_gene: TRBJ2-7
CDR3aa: CSVEGDRSYEQYF

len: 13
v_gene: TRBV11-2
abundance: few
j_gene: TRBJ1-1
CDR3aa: CASSLQHQTEAFF

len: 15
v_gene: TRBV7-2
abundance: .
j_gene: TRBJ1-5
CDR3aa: CASSFETGTGQPQHF

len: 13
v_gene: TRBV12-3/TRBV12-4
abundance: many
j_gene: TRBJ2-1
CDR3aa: CAVGPRSYNEQFF

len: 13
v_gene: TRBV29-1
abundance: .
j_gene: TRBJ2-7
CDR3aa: CSVGEGGSYEQYF

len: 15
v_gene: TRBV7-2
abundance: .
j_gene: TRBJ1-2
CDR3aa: CASSSRGRRDYGYTF

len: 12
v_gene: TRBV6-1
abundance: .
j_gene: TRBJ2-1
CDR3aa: CASSEVRVEQFF